These 23 T cell receptor beta chains were sequenced from one sample in a study of T cell responses to AZD1222 COVID-19 vaccine. The method was immunoSEQ multiplex PCR; TCRdb's version includes in-frame clones alone and lacks a portion of them. The sample carries fewer than 90,000 clones, roughly 84% recorded once. Sequenced material: peripheral blood, taken 28 days after the second AZD1222 dose. All receptors come from an adult who received the AZD1222 COVID-19 vaccine.

The gene calls are TRBV30 and TRBJ2-7, with D perhaps given as TRBD1 or TRBD2 (5 bases each). This CDR3 has 14 amino acids. V was pared by 2 bases and J by 3 bases, with 14 bases between. Germline lookup yields CDR1 GTSNPN and CDR2 SVGIG (reference sequence). The chain's CDR3 is CAWSINRDGYEQYF. The CDR3 nucleotides read TGTGCCTGGAGTATAAACCGGGACGGCTACGAGCAGTACTTC.

The rearrangement links TRBV9 to TRBJ1-1; 10 bases are a match to TRBD1. Germline values: CDR1 SGDLS, CDR2 YYNGEE. The junction had 2 bases not matched to a gene; V was cut back by 2 bases and J by 4 bases. This CDR3 is built from 14 residues. The DNA for the CDR3 is TGTGCCAGCAGCGTTCGACAGGGGGCCACTGAAGCTTTCTTT. It encodes CASSVRQGATEAFF.

V usage is TRBV15 and J usage is TRBJ2-1; D remains ambiguous. Germline assignment: CDR1 LNHNV and CDR2 YYDKDF (reference sequence). Trimming removed 1 base from V and 4 bases from J, with 5 bases in between. The CDR3 covers 13 residues. Written as DNA, the CDR3 is TGTGCCACCAGCAGAGGCCTATACAATGAGCAGTTCTTC. The encoded protein is CATSRGLYNEQFF.

As for this clone: This sample also contains other DNA sequences that code for the same CDR3. The chain employs TRBV18 and TRBJ2-5; no clear D. V was cut by 2 bases and J by 2 bases, with 6 bases left in between. Germline V gene data show CDR1 as KGHSH and CDR2 as LQKENI. The CDR3 runs to 13 residues. The CDR3 sequence: CASSPGSQETQYF. Here the CDR3 DNA reads TGTGCCAGCTCACCAGGCAGTCAAGAGACCCAGTACTTC. Combining the CDR3 with reference TRBV18 and TRBJ2-5 gives the whole variable domain NAGVMQNPRHLVRRRGQEARLRCSPMKGHSHVYWYRQLPEEGLKFMVYLQKENIIDESGMPKERFSAEFPKEGPSILRIQQVVRGDSAAYFCASSPGSQETQYFGPGTRLLVL.

In its sample, this clone was seen once. The chain uses TRBV29-1 and TRBJ1-1; D remains unclear. This CDR3 has 13 amino acids. Germline V lookup: CDR1 SQVTM, CDR2 ANQGSEA. V gave up 7 bases and J gave up 0 bases, with 12 bases separating them. Here the CDR3 reads CSAEANMNTEAFF. The CDR3 nucleotides read TGCAGCGCCGAAGCTAACATGAACACTGAAGCTTTCTTT.

The chain uses TRBV5-8 and TRBJ1-5, with 9 bases matching TRBD1. The CDR3 sequence is 16 residues long. J lost 7 bases, V lost 0 bases, and 8 bases had no gene match. The V gene's germline CDR1 is SGHTS and CDR2 YDEGEE. The CDR3 bases are TGTGCCAGCAGCTTGGGGCGCTGGACAGGGGCCCAGCCCCAGCATTTT. Protein sequence: CASSLGRWTGAQPQHF.

This clone was found once. V gene TRBV21-1 combines with J gene TRBJ2-5. TRBV21-1 is described as a pseudogene. CDR3 length: 16 residues. CDR3 region: CASSKASRAHQETQYF. The CDR3 bases are TGTGCCAGCAGCAAAGCTTCCCGGGCCCACCAAGAGACCCAGTACTTC.

The chain carries TRBV5-1 and TRBJ2-1, with D possibly TRBD2 on 6 matching bases. CDR1 SGHRS and CDR2 YFSETQ come from the germline V gene. V lost 0 bases to trimming and J lost 1 base, with 8 bases between them. The length of the CDR3 is 15 residues. CDR3 protein: CASSLAAGSYNEQFF. The DNA of the CDR3 is TGCGCCAGCAGCTTGGCCGCGGGGTCCTACAATGAGCAGTTCTTC.

This sequence joins TRBV28 and TRBJ1-4; D perhaps matches TRBD1 (5 bases). CDR3 length equals 15 residues. Germline V lookup: CDR1 MDHEN, CDR2 SYDVKM. Between the trimmed V and J ends, which lost 7 bases and 0 bases, there was a span of 12 bases. This chain's CDR3 is CASTSWGATNEKLFF. For the CDR3, the DNA is TGTGCCAGCACTAGCTGGGGCGCAACTAATGAAAAACTGTTTTTT.

This clone occurred once. V usage is TRBV19 and J usage is TRBJ2-1; 7 bases line up with TRBD1. This CDR3 has 13 amino acids. Germline CDR1 LNHDA, CDR2 SQIVND (reference sequence). J gave up 14 bases and V 3 bases, and 10 bases lay outside the gene matches. CDR3 nucleotide sequence: TGTGCCAGTAGTATCCAGGGGGAGAGGGTCGAGTTCTTC. Its protein is CASSIQGERVEFF.

This clone has more than one count but fewer than ten. The rearrangement links TRBV4-2 to TRBJ2-7, with 11 nucleotides matching TRBD2. This CDR3 region has 16 residues. Germline trimming cut 0 bases from V and 0 bases from J; bases unmatched to any gene: 1. Germline CDR1 reads LGHNA; CDR2 reads YNFKEQ. CDR3 nucleotide sequence: TGTGCCAGCAGCCAAGATGGGACTAGCGGCTCCTACGAGCAGTACTTC. This encodes CASSQDGTSGSYEQYF.

The V call is TRBV27, the J call TRBJ1-2; TRBD1 aligns across 7 bases. Germline V lookup: CDR1 MNHEY, CDR2 SMNVEV (reference sequence). Trimming cost V 0 bases and J 4 bases; bases outside gene matches: 8. The CDR3 loop spans 16 amino acids. The CDR3 loop is CASSLSPSTGSYGYTF. DNA of the CDR3: TGTGCCAGCAGTTTATCCCCCTCGACAGGGAGCTATGGCTACACCTTC.

The rearrangement joins TRBV12-3 or TRBV12-4 to TRBJ1-2; D ambiguous. Between the trimmed V and J ends, which lost 6 bases and 0 bases, there was a span of 8 bases. The CDR3 is made up of 13 amino acids. The CDR3 loop is CASSNTSNYGYTF. In nucleotides, the CDR3 is TGTGCCAGCAGCAACACATCTAACTATGGCTACACCTTC.

The rearrangement joins TRBV30 to TRBJ2-7; TRBD2 aligns across 8 bases. There are 13 residues in the CDR3. Germline CDR1 and CDR2: GTSNPN and SVGIG (reference sequence). The V gene end was trimmed by 0 bases and the J gene end by 6 bases; junction bases not matched to a gene: 4. CDR3: CAWSVRLAGEQYF. The CDR3 bases are TGTGCCTGGAGTGTACGCCTAGCGGGCGAGCAGTACTTC.

The CDR3 here is CASSLTSRGDEQFF. CDR3 in DNA: TGTGCCAGCAGTCTGACTAGTAGGGGGGATGAGCAGTTCTTC. The chain carries TRBV28 and TRBJ2-1; D is tentatively TRBD1 or TRBD2 (6 bases each). V was trimmed by 5 bases and J by 8 bases, leaving 16 bases between them. The germline CDR1 and CDR2 sequences are MDHEN and SYDVKM. This CDR3 is built from 14 residues. The entire variable domain, with the rest obtained from reference TRBV28 and TRBJ2-1, is as follows: DVKVTQSSRYLVKRTGEKVFLECVQDMDHENMFWYRQDPGLGLRLIYFSYDVKMKEKGDIPEGYSVSREKKERFSLILESASTNQTSMYLCASSLTSRGDEQFFGPGTRLTVL.

This chain uses TRBV28 with TRBJ1-2, with TRBD1 as a possible D gene (6 bases). Trimming cost V 2 bases and J 4 bases, with 11 bases left between them. Germline V gene data show CDR1 as MDHEN and CDR2 as SYDVKM. This CDR3 spans 14 amino acids. CDR3 amino acids: CASSLRTDLYGYTF. The CDR3 region has the DNA TGTGCCAGCAGTTTAAGGACAGATCTCTATGGCTACACCTTC.

The chain has TRBV3-1 (or the pseudogene TRBV3-2) and TRBJ2-7, with unresolved D. Germline V CDR1 and CDR2: LGHDT, YNNKEL (reference sequence). V shed 5 bases and J shed 3 bases, with 8 bases lying between them. The CDR3 consists of 12 residues. The DNA for the CDR3 is TGTGCCAGCAGCTACACTGACTACGAGCAGTACTTC. Protein sequence: CASSYTDYEQYF.

The CDR3 loop reads CASSNLVGAGDTQYF. The CDR3 region has the DNA TGTGCCAGCAGCAACCTTGTGGGAGCGGGAGATACGCAGTATTTT. The chain uses TRBV6-2 or TRBV6-3 and TRBJ2-3; a possible D gene is TRBD2 (6 bases). The V and J ends lost 6 bases and 5 bases respectively, with 18 bases between them. Germline loops: CDR1 MNHEY, CDR2 SVGEGT. The CDR3 has 15 amino acids.

The chain recombines TRBV6-2 or TRBV6-3 with TRBJ1-1; D is unclear. The germline V and J ends were trimmed by 0 bases and 8 bases, with 10 bases remaining between them. Germline lookup yields CDR1 MNHEY and CDR2 SVGEGT. CDR3 length: 13 residues. The CDR3 DNA follows: TGTGCCAGCAGTTACTCGTACAGTTCCGAAGCTTTCTTT. It translates to CASSYSYSSEAFF.

This rearrangement joins TRBV6-1 to TRBJ2-3, with a possible D match to TRBD1 (5 bases). The CDR3 totals 20 residues. The germline V gene encodes CDR1 MNHNS and CDR2 SASEGT. V was shortened by 2 bases and J by 0 bases, with 24 bases between the two germline ends. The CDR3: CASSELVGHSVRRSTDTQYF. The CDR3 region has the DNA TGTGCCAGCAGTGAACTCGTCGGACACAGCGTGCGTCGTAGCACAGATACGCAGTATTTT.

This chain uses TRBV30 with TRBJ2-6, with D uncertain. Trimming removed 1 base at V and 1 base at J, with 11 bases between. CDR3 length: 16 amino acids. Germline CDR1 reads GTSNPN; CDR2 reads SVGIG (reference sequence). The CDR3 here is CAWSARGVSGANVLTF. CDR3 coding DNA: TGTGCCTGGAGTGCCCGTGGGGTTTCTGGGGCCAACGTCCTGACTTTC. Based on the CDR3 plus reference TRBV30 and TRBJ2-6, the full variable domain is SQTIHQWPATLVQPVGSPLSLECTVEGTSNPNLYWYRQAAGRGLQLLFYSVGIGQISSEVPQNLSASRPQDRQFILSSKKLLLSDSGFYLCAWSARGVSGANVLTFGAGSRLTVL.

The chain recombines TRBV28 with TRBJ1-6; D not resolved. The CDR3 contains 16 residues. V dropped 3 bases and J dropped 0 bases, with 9 bases sitting between them. Germline CDR1 is MDHEN and CDR2 is SYDVKM. Here the CDR3 reads CASSFYLSSYNSPLHF. In DNA form, the CDR3 reads TGTGCCAGCAGTTTTTACTTAAGCTCCTATAATTCACCCCTCCACTTT.

This clone is a singleton in its sample. The chain employs TRBV4-1 and TRBJ2-7; weak D call: TRBD2 (7 bases). Trimming stripped 0 bases from V and 2 bases from J, with 17 bases between. CDR1 and CDR2 (germline): MGHRA, YSYEKL. The CDR3 length is 17 residues. Here the CDR3 DNA reads TGCGCCAGCAGCCAAGATGCGGGGGCTAGCGCTACCTACGAGCAGTACTTC. This translates into CASSQDAGASATYEQYF.